Included here is one T cell receptor (beta chain) sequence, with context. The antigen is undetermined. The sample originates from a study of T-cell memory formation after mild COVID-19. Across the study: For the most part, TCR clusters were specific to one donor. Findings and caveats of the study: Pre-infection memory showed some responding clones, and this suggested that cross-reactive memory joined.

Each CDR3 protein gets one entry after TCRdb re-called the 5' RACE reads with MiXCR. The table includes roughly 250,000 distinct CDR3 sequences, 15% to 20% detected once. V was cut by 3 bases and J by 1 base, with 3 bases left in between. The length of the CDR3 is 11 residues. The germline CDR1 and CDR2 sequences are DFQATT and SNEGSKA (reference sequence). Sequencing input: PBMCs or a T cell subset sorted from them (not recorded which). This chain connects TRBV20-1 to TRBJ1-1; D remains ambiguous. The sequence was collected from a man aged 18-30 years who had mild COVID-19 (a few samples of this study predate the infection). Cell type and time point are not known. CDR3 protein: CSARENTEAFF. The CDR3 DNA is TGCAGTGCTAGGGAGAACACTGAAGCTTTCTTT.